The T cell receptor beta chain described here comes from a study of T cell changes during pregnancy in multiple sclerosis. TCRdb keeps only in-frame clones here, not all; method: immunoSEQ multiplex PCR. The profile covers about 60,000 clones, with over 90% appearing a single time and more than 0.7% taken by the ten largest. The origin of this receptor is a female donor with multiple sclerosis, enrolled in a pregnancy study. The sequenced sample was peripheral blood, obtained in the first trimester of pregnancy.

As DNA, the CDR3 is TGTGCCAGCAGTGAAGGGACTAGCGGCACCGGGGAGCTGTTTTTT. Amino acid sequence: CASSEGTSGTGELFF. The chain has TRBV6-4 and TRBJ2-2, with 11 bases that match TRBD2. J was trimmed by 4 bases and V by 3 bases; bases with no gene match: 1. This CDR3 comprises 15 residues. Germline CDR1 MRHNA, CDR2 SNTAGT.